This T cell receptor (beta chain) was profiled in a study of T cell repertoires in cytomegalovirus infection. As concerns this clonotype: Antigen: not known.

TCRdb called the reads again in MiXCR, with one record for every CDR3 protein. This sample carries roughly 500,000 distinct CDR3 sequences, roughly 34% of them seen once, and the ten largest clones take roughly 15%. CDR1 and CDR2 from the germline V gene are SEHNR and FQNEAQ (reference sequence). CDR3 length equals 17 residues. With 5 bases clipped from V and 2 bases from J, the junction kept 12 bases outside the gene matches. The receptor's source is a human donor in good health (CMV status not recorded). Some clones in this sample may be carry-over from other donors' samples. The source was cultured PBMCs, collected from culture after CMV antigen stimulation. The chain joins TRBV7-9 to TRBJ1-5; 7 nucleotides line up with TRBD1. Here the CDR3 DNA reads TGTGCCAGCAGCCCCTGGACGACAGGGTTGGGCAATCAGCCCCAGCATTTT. Its translation is CASSPWTTGLGNQPQHF.